The rows below give T cell receptor beta chains drawn from one sample of a study of blood T cell repertoires in COVID-19. Sequencing was performed with immunoSEQ multiplex PCR; in TCRdb, only in-frame clones are kept and a portion is missing. In the table there are about 26,000 clones, roughly 90% of which are singletons. Sequencing input: peripheral blood. These receptors were obtained from a human donor in a cohort sampled during active COVID-19. CDR3s include the opening cysteine and the closing phenylalanine or tryptophan. Fields, in order: V gene, J gene, D gene, clone size, CDR3 protein, CDR3 DNA. D genes are given only for firm matches. A clone size is listed for some rows: how often the clone was seen (once, few, many), or a class if it is expanded.

v_gene: TRBV11-3
j_gene: TRBJ2-1
d_gene: TRBD2
abundance: -
CDR3aa: CASSEGGEAGGNEQFF
CDR3nt: TGTGCCAGCAGCGAGGGCGGGGAGGCGGGAGGCAATGAGCAGTTCTTC

v_gene: TRBV27
j_gene: TRBJ1-1
d_gene: TRBD1
abundance: -
CDR3aa: CASSFTGGDTEAFF
CDR3nt: TGTGCCAGCAGTTTCACAGGGGGCGACACTGAAGCTTTCTTT

v_gene: TRBV21-1
j_gene: TRBJ1-3
d_gene: -
abundance: -
CDR3aa: CASSKEIEARTGVGGNTIYF
CDR3nt: TGTGCCAGCAGCAAAGAGATCGAGGCCAGGACAGGGGTTGGCGGAAACACCATATATTTT

v_gene: TRBV5-1
j_gene: TRBJ2-2
d_gene: TRBD1
abundance: -
CDR3aa: CASSEGQGFGGELFF
CDR3nt: TGCGCCAGCAGCGAGGGACAGGGCTTCGGCGGGGAGCTGTTTTTT

v_gene: TRBV5-4
j_gene: TRBJ2-4
d_gene: TRBD2
abundance: -
CDR3aa: CASSSGTSGSTDIQYF
CDR3nt: TGTGCCAGCAGCTCTGGGACTAGCGGGAGTACGGACATTCAGTACTTC

v_gene: TRBV7-9
j_gene: TRBJ2-5
d_gene: TRBD1
abundance: -
CDR3aa: CASSLAGQKQETQYF
CDR3nt: TGTGCCAGCAGCTTAGCGGGACAGAAACAAGAGACCCAGTACTTC

v_gene: TRBV28
j_gene: TRBJ1-3
d_gene: -
abundance: -
CDR3aa: CASLAGRGFSGNTIYF
CDR3nt: TGTGCCAGCCTCGCAGGGAGGGGGTTCTCTGGAAACACCATATATTTT

v_gene: TRBV19
j_gene: TRBJ1-1
d_gene: TRBD1
abundance: -
CDR3aa: CASSILGTGANNEAFF
CDR3nt: TGTGCCAGTAGTATTCTGGGGACAGGGGCCAATAATGAAGCTTTCTTT

v_gene: TRBV12-3/TRBV12-4
j_gene: TRBJ2-3
d_gene: -
abundance: -
CDR3aa: CATLPTGTDTQYF
CDR3nt: TGTGCCACCCTACCCACAGGGACAGATACGCAGTATTTT

v_gene: TRBV27
j_gene: TRBJ2-5
d_gene: -
abundance: once
CDR3aa: CASSLTGKTQYF
CDR3nt: TGTGCCAGCAGTTTGACGGGGAAGACCCAGTACTTC

v_gene: TRBV7-3
j_gene: TRBJ1-1
d_gene: TRBD1
abundance: -
CDR3aa: CASSSGGNTEAFF
CDR3nt: TGTGCCAGCAGCTCAGGGGGAAACACTGAAGCTTTCTTT

v_gene: TRBV19
j_gene: TRBJ2-2
d_gene: -
abundance: -
CDR3aa: CASSKNRVESDTGELFF
CDR3nt: TGTGCCAGTAGTAAGAACAGGGTGGAGAGTGACACCGGGGAGCTGTTTTTT

v_gene: TRBV11-2
j_gene: TRBJ2-1
d_gene: -
abundance: -
CDR3aa: CASSLEVFSEQFF
CDR3nt: TGTGCCAGCAGCTTAGAAGTCTTCAGTGAGCAGTTCTTC

v_gene: TRBV5-6
j_gene: TRBJ1-2
d_gene: TRBD1
abundance: -
CDR3aa: CASSRDRDSPYGYTF
CDR3nt: TGTGCCAGCAGCCGAGACAGGGATTCCCCCTATGGCTACACCTTC

v_gene: TRBV29-1
j_gene: TRBJ1-5
d_gene: TRBD1
abundance: -
CDR3aa: CSVAQGGNQPQHF
CDR3nt: TGCAGCGTGGCACAGGGGGGTAATCAGCCCCAGCATTTT

v_gene: TRBV28
j_gene: TRBJ2-1
d_gene: TRBD2
abundance: -
CDR3aa: CASRGSVAGGIEQFF
CDR3nt: TGTGCCAGCAGGGGCTCGGTAGCGGGAGGAATTGAGCAGTTCTTC

v_gene: TRBV5-4
j_gene: TRBJ2-2
d_gene: -
abundance: -
CDR3aa: CASSLEHNTGELFF
CDR3nt: TGTGCCAGCAGCTTGGAACACAACACCGGGGAGCTGTTTTTT

v_gene: TRBV25-1
j_gene: TRBJ2-3
d_gene: TRBD2
abundance: once
CDR3aa: CASSEWGAGGPDTQYF
CDR3nt: TGTGCCAGCAGTGAATGGGGAGCGGGAGGTCCAGATACGCAGTATTTT

v_gene: TRBV2
j_gene: TRBJ2-2
d_gene: -
abundance: once
CDR3aa: CASSEGLVANTGELFF
CDR3nt: TGTGCCAGCAGTGAAGGACTAGTCGCGAACACCGGGGAGCTGTTTTTT

v_gene: TRBV5-5
j_gene: TRBJ2-7
d_gene: TRBD1
abundance: -
CDR3aa: CASRTGQGAYEQYF
CDR3nt: TGTGCCAGCAGGACGGGACAGGGAGCCTACGAGCAGTACTTC

v_gene: TRBV7-9
j_gene: TRBJ2-3
d_gene: TRBD2
abundance: -
CDR3aa: CASSLASGGFGTQYF
CDR3nt: TGTGCCAGCAGCTTAGCTAGCGGGGGGTTCGGTACGCAGTATTTT

v_gene: TRBV19
j_gene: TRBJ1-1
d_gene: -
abundance: -
CDR3aa: CASRDRSMNTEAFF
CDR3nt: TGTGCCAGTAGGGACAGATCTATGAACACTGAAGCTTTCTTT

v_gene: TRBV29-1
j_gene: TRBJ2-5
d_gene: TRBD1
abundance: -
CDR3aa: CSVENPGGYETQYF
CDR3nt: TGCAGCGTTGAAAACCCAGGGGGCTATGAGACCCAGTACTTC

v_gene: TRBV2
j_gene: TRBJ2-7
d_gene: -
abundance: few
CDR3aa: CASTREHEQYF
CDR3nt: TGTGCCAGCACCAGGGAACACGAGCAGTACTTC

v_gene: TRBV28
j_gene: TRBJ1-2
d_gene: TRBD1
abundance: -
CDR3aa: CASRPQGAAYGYTF
CDR3nt: TGTGCCAGCAGACCCCAGGGGGCGGCCTATGGCTACACCTTC

v_gene: TRBV2
j_gene: TRBJ2-2
d_gene: TRBD2
abundance: -
CDR3aa: CASSTTSGGANTGELFF
CDR3nt: TGTGCCAGCAGTACGACTAGCGGGGGGGCAAACACCGGGGAGCTGTTTTTT

v_gene: TRBV12-3/TRBV12-4
j_gene: TRBJ1-5
d_gene: -
abundance: -
CDR3aa: CASTKQPQHF
CDR3nt: TGTGCCAGCACCAAACAGCCCCAGCATTTT

v_gene: TRBV11-2
j_gene: TRBJ2-5
d_gene: -
abundance: -
CDR3aa: CASSASTGDQETQYF
CDR3nt: TGTGCCAGCAGCGCGTCGACAGGAGACCAAGAGACCCAGTACTTC

v_gene: TRBV28
j_gene: TRBJ2-7
d_gene: -
abundance: -
CDR3aa: CASSPYGREQYF
CDR3nt: TGTGCCAGCAGTCCTTACGGCAGGGAGCAGTACTTC

v_gene: TRBV5-1
j_gene: TRBJ2-5
d_gene: -
abundance: -
CDR3aa: CASTSSETQYF
CDR3nt: TGCGCCAGCACTAGCTCGGAGACCCAGTACTTC

v_gene: TRBV5-1
j_gene: TRBJ2-1
d_gene: -
abundance: -
CDR3aa: CASSQPEVNNEQFF
CDR3nt: TGCGCCAGCAGCCAGCCAGAGGTCAACAATGAGCAGTTCTTC

v_gene: TRBV5-1
j_gene: TRBJ1-1
d_gene: -
abundance: -
CDR3aa: CASSGWGRQAEAFF
CDR3nt: TGCGCCAGCAGCGGCTGGGGGCGGCAGGCTGAAGCTTTCTTT

v_gene: TRBV11-2
j_gene: TRBJ2-7
d_gene: -
abundance: -
CDR3aa: CASSLNSGYSYEQYF
CDR3nt: TGTGCCAGCAGCTTAAATAGCGGTTACTCCTACGAGCAGTACTTC

v_gene: TRBV7-9
j_gene: TRBJ2-1
d_gene: TRBD2
abundance: -
CDR3aa: CASSSGTSGIYNEQFF
CDR3nt: TGTGCCAGCAGCTCGGGAACTAGCGGAATCTACAATGAGCAGTTCTTC

v_gene: TRBV7-9
j_gene: TRBJ2-7
d_gene: TRBD2
abundance: -
CDR3aa: CASSETGRVRSEQYF
CDR3nt: TGTGCCAGCAGCGAAACGGGGAGGGTCAGATCAGAGCAGTACTTC

v_gene: TRBV3-1/TRBV3-2
j_gene: TRBJ1-6
d_gene: -
abundance: few
CDR3aa: CASSPNNSPLHF
CDR3nt: TGTGCCAGCAGCCCCAATAATTCACCCCTCCACTTT

v_gene: TRBV2
j_gene: TRBJ2-1
d_gene: TRBD2
abundance: -
CDR3aa: CASSPTGGSYNEQFF
CDR3nt: TGTGCCAGCAGCCCAACGGGGGGCTCCTACAATGAGCAGTTCTTC

v_gene: TRBV4-1
j_gene: TRBJ2-3
d_gene: TRBD2
abundance: -
CDR3aa: CASSQLTTSGTDTQYF
CDR3nt: TGCGCCAGCAGCCAACTCACCACTAGCGGGACAGATACGCAGTATTTT

v_gene: TRBV10-2
j_gene: TRBJ2-3
d_gene: TRBD2
abundance: -
CDR3aa: CASSEVASGRSAQYF
CDR3nt: TGCGCCAGCAGTGAGGTCGCTAGCGGGAGGTCTGCGCAGTATTTT

v_gene: TRBV10-2
j_gene: TRBJ2-6
d_gene: -
abundance: -
CDR3aa: CASTGAAGANVLTF
CDR3nt: TGCGCCAGCACAGGGGCGGCTGGGGCCAACGTCCTGACTTTC

v_gene: TRBV18
j_gene: TRBJ2-1
d_gene: TRBD2
abundance: -
CDR3aa: CASSQTSGSRYEQFF
CDR3nt: TGTGCCAGCTCACAAACTAGCGGGAGCAGATATGAGCAGTTCTTC

v_gene: TRBV9
j_gene: TRBJ1-2
d_gene: -
abundance: -
CDR3aa: CASSASRVGYTF
CDR3nt: TGTGCCAGCAGCGCCTCCAGGGTAGGCTACACCTTC

v_gene: TRBV27
j_gene: TRBJ1-2
d_gene: -
abundance: -
CDR3aa: CASSEEGGVRGYTF
CDR3nt: TGTGCCAGCAGTGAAGAAGGCGGGGTTAGAGGCTACACCTTC

v_gene: TRBV11-2
j_gene: TRBJ2-3
d_gene: TRBD2
abundance: -
CDR3aa: CASSLVPTSGPADTQYF
CDR3nt: TGTGCCAGCAGCTTAGTCCCGACTAGCGGGCCCGCCGATACGCAGTATTTT

v_gene: TRBV2
j_gene: TRBJ2-7
d_gene: -
abundance: -
CDR3aa: CASRRGREDEQYF
CDR3nt: TGTGCCAGCAGGAGGGGGAGGGAGGACGAGCAGTACTTC

v_gene: TRBV4-2
j_gene: TRBJ1-6
d_gene: -
abundance: -
CDR3aa: CASSQDPSSSYNSPLHF
CDR3nt: TGTGCCAGCAGCCAAGATCCCTCCAGCTCCTATAATTCACCCCTCCACTTT

v_gene: TRBV27
j_gene: TRBJ1-1
d_gene: TRBD1
abundance: -
CDR3aa: CASSSYWDRLNTEAFF
CDR3nt: TGTGCCAGCAGTTCTTACTGGGACAGATTAAACACTGAAGCTTTCTTT

v_gene: TRBV7-9
j_gene: TRBJ2-5
d_gene: TRBD1
abundance: once
CDR3aa: CASSRDRGQETQYF
CDR3nt: TGTGCCAGCAGCCGGGACAGGGGGCAAGAGACCCAGTACTTC